This T cell receptor beta chain appears in the sequencing data of a study of blood T cell repertoires in COVID-19. Study at large: The United States, Italy and Spain provided the acute and convalescent COVID-19 samples. PBMCs, B-cell-depleted T cells, or T cells were the source of the cDNA or gDNA that made up the material.

The germline V gene encodes CDR1 SGHTA and CDR2 FQGNSA. The CDR3 covers 17 residues. V was clipped by 1 base and J by 6 bases; unmatched bases: 8. As processed by the authors: The assay estimated nucleated cells by amplifying reference gene primers. Data came from immunoSEQ multiplex PCR; TCRdb stores just in-frame clones and leaves some out. Clone size and V and J calls were adopted from that table, with D and trimming inferred from the DNA. The sample has approximately 200,000 clones; 85% are singletons. Seattle patient enrollment occurred during active infection, with longitudinal follow-up thereafter.

Sequenced: peripheral blood. This TCR was sampled from a person between 70 and 80 years old with COVID-19, enrolled during active disease. The chain uses TRBV7-2 and TRBJ2-2; TRBD2 matches at 10 bases. The chain's CDR3 is CASSLEFLAGESGELFF. CDR3 in DNA: TGTGCCAGCAGCTTAGAGTTCCTAGCGGGAGAATCCGGGGAGCTGTTTTTT.